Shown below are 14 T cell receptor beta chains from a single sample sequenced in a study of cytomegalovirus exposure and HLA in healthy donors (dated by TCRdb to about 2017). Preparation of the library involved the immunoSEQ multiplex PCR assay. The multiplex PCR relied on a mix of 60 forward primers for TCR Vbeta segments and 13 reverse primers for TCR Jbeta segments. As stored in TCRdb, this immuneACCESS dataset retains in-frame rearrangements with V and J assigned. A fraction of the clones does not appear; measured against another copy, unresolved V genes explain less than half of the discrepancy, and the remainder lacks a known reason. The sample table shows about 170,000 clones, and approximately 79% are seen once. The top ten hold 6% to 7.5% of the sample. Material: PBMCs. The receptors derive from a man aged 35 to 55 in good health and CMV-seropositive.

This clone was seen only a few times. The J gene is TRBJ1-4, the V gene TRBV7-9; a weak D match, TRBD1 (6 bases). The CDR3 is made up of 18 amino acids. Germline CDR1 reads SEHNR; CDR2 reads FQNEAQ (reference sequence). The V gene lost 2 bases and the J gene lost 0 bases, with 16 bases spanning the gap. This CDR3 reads CASSLFQGGGATNEKLFF. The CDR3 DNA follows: TGTGCCAGCAGCTTATTTCAAGGGGGGGGCGCAACTAATGAAAAACTGTTTTTT.

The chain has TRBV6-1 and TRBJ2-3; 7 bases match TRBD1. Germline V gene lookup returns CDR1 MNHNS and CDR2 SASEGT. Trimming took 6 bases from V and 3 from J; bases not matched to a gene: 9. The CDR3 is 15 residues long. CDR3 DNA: TGTGCCAGCAGCTTACAGGGGTTTGGGACAGATACGCAGTATTTT. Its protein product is CASSLQGFGTDTQYF.

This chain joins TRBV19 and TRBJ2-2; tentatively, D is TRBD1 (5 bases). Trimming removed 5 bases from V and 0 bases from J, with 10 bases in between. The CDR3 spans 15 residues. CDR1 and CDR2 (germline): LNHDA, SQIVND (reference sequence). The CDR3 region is CASSFGRANTGELFF. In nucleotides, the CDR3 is TGTGCCAGTAGTTTTGGCAGGGCGAACACCGGGGAGCTGTTTTTT.

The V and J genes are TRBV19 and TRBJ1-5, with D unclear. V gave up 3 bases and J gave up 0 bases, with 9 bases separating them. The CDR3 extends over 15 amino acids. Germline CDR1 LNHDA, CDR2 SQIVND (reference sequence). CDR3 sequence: CASSIGRDSNQPQHF. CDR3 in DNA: TGTGCCAGTAGTATTGGGCGGGATAGCAATCAGCCCCAGCATTTT.

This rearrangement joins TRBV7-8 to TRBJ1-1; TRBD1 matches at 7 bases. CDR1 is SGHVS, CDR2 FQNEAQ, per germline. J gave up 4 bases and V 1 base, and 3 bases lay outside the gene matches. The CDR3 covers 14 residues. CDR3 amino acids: CASSLGDRATEAFF. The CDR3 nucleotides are TGTGCCAGCAGCTTAGGCGACAGGGCCACTGAAGCTTTCTTT.

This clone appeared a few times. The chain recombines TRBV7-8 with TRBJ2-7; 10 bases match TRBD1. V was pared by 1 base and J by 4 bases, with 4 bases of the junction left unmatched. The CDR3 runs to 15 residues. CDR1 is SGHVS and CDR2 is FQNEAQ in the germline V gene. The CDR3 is CASSLETGGGYEQYF. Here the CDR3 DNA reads TGTGCCAGCAGCTTAGAGACAGGGGGCGGATACGAGCAGTACTTC.

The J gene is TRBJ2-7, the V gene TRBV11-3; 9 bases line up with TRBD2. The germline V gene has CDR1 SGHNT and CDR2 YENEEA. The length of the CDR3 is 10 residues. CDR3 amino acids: CTCGGGEQYF. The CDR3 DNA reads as TGTACTTGCGGGGGGGGCGAGCAGTACTTC.

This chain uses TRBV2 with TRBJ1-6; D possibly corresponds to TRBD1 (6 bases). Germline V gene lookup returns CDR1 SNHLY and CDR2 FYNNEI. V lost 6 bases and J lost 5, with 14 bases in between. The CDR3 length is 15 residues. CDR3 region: CASSVGTPNNSPLHF. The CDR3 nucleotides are TGTGCCAGCAGCGTGGGGACACCGAATAATTCACCCCTCCACTTT.

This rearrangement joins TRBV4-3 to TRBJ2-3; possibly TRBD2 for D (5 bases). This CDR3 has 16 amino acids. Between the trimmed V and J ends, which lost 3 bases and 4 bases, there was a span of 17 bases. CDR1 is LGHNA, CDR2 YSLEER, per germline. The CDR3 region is CASSQTGPKRADTQYF. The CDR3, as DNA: TGCGCCAGCAGCCAGACGGGTCCAAAGAGGGCAGATACGCAGTATTTT.

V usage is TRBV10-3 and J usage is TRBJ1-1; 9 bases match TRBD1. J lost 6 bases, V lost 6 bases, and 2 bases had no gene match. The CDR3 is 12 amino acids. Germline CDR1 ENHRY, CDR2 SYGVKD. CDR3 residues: CAISGQGSEAFF. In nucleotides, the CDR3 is TGTGCCATCAGCGGACAGGGGTCTGAAGCTTTCTTT.

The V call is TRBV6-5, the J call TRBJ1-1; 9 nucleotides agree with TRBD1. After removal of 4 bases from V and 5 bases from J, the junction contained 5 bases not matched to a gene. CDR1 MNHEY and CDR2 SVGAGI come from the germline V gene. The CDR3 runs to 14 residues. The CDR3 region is CASSWTGEGTEAFF. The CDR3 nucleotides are TGTGCCAGCAGTTGGACAGGGGAGGGTACTGAAGCTTTCTTT.

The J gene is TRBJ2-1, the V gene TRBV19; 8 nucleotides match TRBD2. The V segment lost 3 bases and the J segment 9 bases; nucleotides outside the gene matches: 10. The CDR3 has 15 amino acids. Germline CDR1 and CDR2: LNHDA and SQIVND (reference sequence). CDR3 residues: CASSMLRGASSEQFF. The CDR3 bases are TGTGCCAGTAGTATGTTGCGGGGGGCTTCAAGTGAGCAGTTCTTC.

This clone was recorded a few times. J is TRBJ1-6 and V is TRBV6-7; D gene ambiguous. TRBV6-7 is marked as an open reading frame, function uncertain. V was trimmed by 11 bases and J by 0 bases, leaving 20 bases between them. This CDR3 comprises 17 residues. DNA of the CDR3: TGTGCCGGCCGTGACTCCAGCCGGGACTCCTATAATTCACCCCTCCACTTT. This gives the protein CAGRDSSRDSYNSPLHF.

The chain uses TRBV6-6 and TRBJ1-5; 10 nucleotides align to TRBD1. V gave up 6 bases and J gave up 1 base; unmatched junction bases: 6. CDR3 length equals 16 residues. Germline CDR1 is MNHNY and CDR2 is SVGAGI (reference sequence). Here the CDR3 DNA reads TGTGCCAGCAGCACGGGACAGGGGTGGAGCAATCAGCCCCAGCATTTT. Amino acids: CASSTGQGWSNQPQHF.